Listed below are T cell receptor beta chains from one sample, sequenced in a study of human T cells and chemical hapten exposure. TCRdb processed the RACE reads anew with MiXCR; each CDR3 protein has one entry. The sample records about 400,000 distinct CDR3 sequences, under 6.5% being singletons. The sample in question was whole blood, obtained in connection with sensitization to the hapten diphenylcyclopropenone (DPC). All receptors derive from a woman aged 18-29 years with alopecia areata. Some clones in this sample may be carry-over from other donors' samples. Each CDR3 is given with its conserved first and last residue. The D gene is left open where the match is weak. Only some rows state a clone size, as once, few, many or a class for expanded clones.

j_call	d_call	clone_size	v_call	cdr3_nt	cdr3_aa
TRBJ2-7	.	.	TRBV6-6	TGTGCCAGCAGTTATCTCGGAAGGGTAGGCCAGGACGAGCAGTACTTC	CASSYLGRVGQDEQYF
TRBJ2-4	.	.	TRBV10-2	TGCGCCAGCAGTGAGAACCCCGCGACCAAAAACATTCAGTACTTC	CASSENPATKNIQYF
TRBJ2-3	.	few	TRBV5-1	TGCGCCAGCAGCTTCCCGAGGGGTAGCACAGATACGCAGTATTTT	CASSFPRGSTDTQYF
TRBJ1-2	.	many	TRBV12-5	TGTGCTAGTGGTTTGGTAAACGCTAACTATGGCTACACCTTC	CASGLVNANYGYTF
TRBJ1-2	.	few	TRBV12-3/TRBV12-4	TGTGCCAGCAGTTTAGCGCTTACGATGGAGGGCTACACCTTC	CASSLALTMEGYTF
TRBJ2-7	.	.	TRBV7-2	TGTGCCAGCAGCTTAGTGGGCCCTAGCGAGCAGTACTTC	CASSLVGPSEQYF
TRBJ2-2	TRBD2	few	TRBV6-6	TGTGCCAGCAGCCTCCCGGGGGGGGAAAACACCGGGGAGCTGTTTTTT	CASSLPGGENTGELFF
TRBJ1-3	.	few	TRBV25-1	TGTGCCAGCAGTGAGGGATCGGGCCTCTCTGGAAACACCATATATTTT	CASSEGSGLSGNTIYF
TRBJ2-7	TRBD2	.	TRBV6-1	TGTGCCAGCCGGGAGGAGGGGCCCAAGTACGAGCAGTACTTC	CASREEGPKYEQYF
TRBJ2-5	TRBD1	.	TRBV7-2	TGTGCCAGCAGCTCCAGGACAGGGACCCAAGAGACCCAGTACTTC	CASSSRTGTQETQYF
TRBJ2-3	TRBD1	many	TRBV7-2	TGTGCCAGCAGCCTGGGGACAGGGTCGGATACGCAGTATTTT	CASSLGTGSDTQYF
TRBJ2-1	TRBD2	.	TRBV27	TGTGCCAGCAGTTTTAACCGGGGGGGCGGCAATGAGCAGTTCTTC	CASSFNRGGGNEQFF
TRBJ2-7	TRBD2	few	TRBV4-3	TGCGCCAGCAGCCAAGAATGGACTAGAGTTCCTTACGAGCAGTACTTC	CASSQEWTRVPYEQYF
TRBJ2-6	.	few	TRBV5-1	TGCGCCAGCAGCTTTGGGGACTCAGGGGCCAACGTCCTGACTTTC	CASSFGDSGANVLTF
TRBJ2-7	.	few	TRBV5-1	TGCGCCAGCAGCTTAACAGGGAATTTCTACGAGCAGTACTTC	CASSLTGNFYEQYF
TRBJ1-1	.	many	TRBV10-2	TGCGCCAGCAGCTACACCCCCGGGACTGAAGCTTTCTTT	CASSYTPGTEAFF
TRBJ2-1	TRBD2	few	TRBV5-1	TGCGCCAGCAGCTTGCAGCGGGGGGCGTTGGATGAGCAGTTCTTC	CASSLQRGALDEQFF
TRBJ2-3	.	many	TRBV25-1	TGTGCCAGCAGTTACACCCAGACTAGCACAGATACGCAGTATTTT	CASSYTQTSTDTQYF
TRBJ2-3	TRBD2	many	TRBV2	TGTGCCAGCAGTGGAGCGGGGGCCACAGATACGCAGTATTTT	CASSGAGATDTQYF
TRBJ2-3	TRBD1	.	TRBV28	TGTGCCAGCAGTTTAGTTGGGACAGGGGGCGCAGATACGCAGTATTTT	CASSLVGTGGADTQYF
TRBJ2-2	.	few	TRBV7-6	TGTGCCAGCAGCACCCGCCTAGGAGACACCGGGGAGCTGTTTTTT	CASSTRLGDTGELFF
TRBJ2-7	.	.	TRBV4-3	TGCGCCAGCAGCCAGGACGCGGATTGGACCGACCGCTCCTACGAGCAGTACTTC	CASSQDADWTDRSYEQYF
TRBJ1-2	.	few	TRBV28	TGTGCCAGCAGTGCCAGGGAAACCCATGGCTACACCTTC	CASSARETHGYTF
TRBJ1-1	.	.	TRBV5-6	TGTGCCAGCAGCCCGGGAATTGGCACTGAAGCTTTCTTT	CASSPGIGTEAFF
TRBJ1-1	.	.	TRBV12-3/TRBV12-4	TGTGCCAGCCGGATAAACACTGAAGCTTTCTTT	CASRINTEAFF
TRBJ1-4	TRBD1	many	TRBV2	TGTGCCAGCAGAGGGACAGGGGGCAATGAAAAACTGTTTTTT	CASRGTGGNEKLFF
TRBJ1-2	.	.	TRBV28	TGTGCCAGCAGGCGCACAGGGTGGTATGGCTACACCTTC	CASRRTGWYGYTF
TRBJ2-4	.	few	TRBV20-1	TGCAGTGCTAGAGAGGGAAACATTCAGTACTTC	CSAREGNIQYF
TRBJ1-2	TRBD1	few	TRBV7-3	TGTGCCAGCAGCCCGGGACAGGGCGTTGGTGGCTACACCTTC	CASSPGQGVGGYTF
TRBJ1-2	TRBD1	few	TRBV29-1	TGCAGCTATCGAAACAGATCCCGGGACAGGGGTAGCTATGGCTACACCTTC	CSYRNRSRDRGSYGYTF
TRBJ2-1	.	few	TRBV5-1	TGCGCCAGCAGCTTGGCGGTAGCCAGGGTAAATGAGCAGTTCTTC	CASSLAVARVNEQFF
TRBJ1-2	.	many	TRBV28	TGTGCCAGCAGAGTCCTTCCCCGGGCCGGGTCTAACTATGGCTACACCTTC	CASRVLPRAGSNYGYTF
TRBJ1-2	TRBD1	.	TRBV5-1	TGCGCCAGCAGCTTGGCGGGGACAGCCTCCTATGCCACCTTC	CASSLAGTASYATF
TRBJ1-4	TRBD1	.	TRBV7-9	TGTGCCAGCAGCCGGAACCGGGACAGGGTTGAAAAACTGTTTTTT	CASSRNRDRVEKLFF
TRBJ2-2	TRBD1	.	TRBV4-3	TGCGCCAGCAGCCCCGGGACAGGGGATACAACCGGGGAGCTGTTTTTT	CASSPGTGDTTGELFF
TRBJ2-1	.	.	TRBV28	TGTGCCAGTACAACCGGGAGTCGATCAAATGAGCAGTTCTTC	CASTTGSRSNEQFF